The 26 T cell receptor beta chains below were found in one sample sequenced in a study of naive and memory T cell subsets. An oligonucleotide containing a UMI was ligated to the 3' end of TCR cDNA. Four PCR rounds used nested alpha and beta constant region primers plus the SP2 primer. A single record per CDR3 protein comes from TCRdb applying MiXCR to the 5' RACE reads. The profile covers about 56,000 distinct CDR3 sequences, with 6% to 8.5% appearing a single time and 9% to 10% taken by the ten largest. Receptors originate from a female donor in good health.

The chain combines TRBV28 with TRBJ2-7, with D possibly TRBD1 on 6 matching bases. The CDR3 has 18 residues. V was cut by 4 bases and J by 0 bases, with 22 bases left in between. Germline CDR1 MDHEN, CDR2 SYDVKM. The CDR3 bases are TGTGCCAGCAGTTACCCGTTCTACAGGGTGGGATCCTCCTACGAGCAGTACTTC. Its protein product is CASSYPFYRVGSSYEQYF.

This clonotype was seen ten or more times. The rearrangement links TRBV7-2 to TRBJ1-6; no reliable D call. This CDR3 region has 12 residues. Germline CDR1 and CDR2: SGHTA and FQGNSA. Trimming pared 4 bases from V and 8 bases from J, leaving 6 bases between. The CDR3 nucleotides read TGTGCCAGCAGCTCCTCGCATTCACCCCTCCACTTT. It encodes CASSSSHSPLHF.

At least ten counts were recorded for this clonotype. The chain recombines TRBV18 with TRBJ1-1; TRBD1 is a possible D gene (6 bases). Trimming removed 3 bases from V and 1 base from J, with 12 bases in between. The CDR3 is 15 amino acids. Germline V lookup: CDR1 KGHSH, CDR2 LQKENI. CDR3 nucleotide sequence: TGTGCCAGCTCACCTTTGTCCAGGGGGAACACTGAAGCTTTCTTT. Its translation is CASSPLSRGNTEAFF. The whole variable domain, remainder taken from reference TRBV18 and TRBJ1-1, is NAGVMQNPRHLVRRRGQEARLRCSPMKGHSHVYWYRQLPEEGLKFMVYLQKENIIDESGMPKERFSAEFPKEGPSILRIQQVVRGDSAAYFCASSPLSRGNTEAFFGQGTRLTVV.

This chain uses TRBV19 with TRBJ2-7, with D perhaps being TRBD1 or TRBD2 (5 bases each). CDR1 is LNHDA and CDR2 is SQIVND in the germline V gene (reference sequence). The length of the CDR3 is 16 residues. V was shortened by 3 bases and J by 1 base, with 16 bases between the two germline ends. In nucleotides, the CDR3 is TGTGCCAGTAGTATTTCGGGGCAGAGGGGATCCTACGAGCAGTACTTC. This sequence encodes CASSISGQRGSYEQYF.

This clonotype was observed a handful of times. This chain connects TRBV6-4 to TRBJ2-1; TRBD2 agrees at 7 bases. CDR1 and CDR2 (germline): MRHNA, SNTAGT. V lost 0 bases, J lost 4 bases, and 3 bases stayed unmatched. This CDR3 is built from 15 residues. CDR3 protein: CASSDSGGDYNEQFF. As DNA, the CDR3 is TGTGCCAGCAGTGACTCGGGGGGGGATTACAATGAGCAGTTCTTC.

Many counts were recorded for this clonotype. The rearrangement uses TRBV7-9 and TRBJ1-5; perhaps TRBD1 as D (6 bases). This CDR3 contains 13 residues. CDR1 and CDR2 from the germline V gene are SEHNR and FQNEAQ (reference sequence). V was shortened by 2 bases and J by 7 bases, with 9 bases between the two germline ends. The DNA of the CDR3 is TGTGCCAGCAGCTTACGCAGGGGACAGCCCCAGCATTTT. Protein sequence: CASSLRRGQPQHF.

This clonotype was picked up a small number of times. The chain joins TRBV7-8 to TRBJ2-1; 15 bases are shared with TRBD2. V gave up 5 bases and J gave up 8 bases; unmatched junction bases: 10. The germline gives CDR1 SGHVS, CDR2 FQNEAQ. This CDR3 has 17 amino acids. CDR3 in amino acids: CASSGRTSGGELHEQFF. The CDR3 DNA follows: TGTGCCAGCAGCGGGCGGACTAGCGGGGGGGAGTTGCATGAGCAGTTCTTC.

This clonotype was observed a handful of times. The chain uses TRBV5-1 and TRBJ2-1; D unclear. The CDR3 is 15 amino acids. Trimming left V 4 bases short and J 1 base short, with 12 bases between. Germline CDR1 is SGHRS and CDR2 is YFSETQ. CDR3 in DNA: TGCGCCAGCAGCCCATCGGTGGCATCCTACAATGAGCAGTTCTTC. This sequence encodes CASSPSVASYNEQFF.

V is TRBV12-3 or TRBV12-4 and J is TRBJ1-1; D gene unclear. The V and J ends lost 4 bases and 5 bases respectively, with 17 bases between them. The CDR3 has 15 amino acids. CDR3 region: CASSSVRGGWTEAFF. The CDR3 DNA reads TGTGCCAGCAGTTCAGTCAGAGGTGGGTGGACTGAAGCTTTCTTT.

This clonotype appeared a few times. The J gene is TRBJ2-2, the V gene TRBV28, with TRBD2 matching over 9 bases. V was clipped by 3 bases and J by 1 base; unmatched bases: 3. CDR1 and CDR2 (germline): MDHEN, SYDVKM. This CDR3 comprises 16 residues. The CDR3 protein is CASSFLSGGNTGELFF. As DNA, the CDR3 is TGTGCCAGCAGTTTTCTTAGCGGGGGGAACACCGGGGAGCTGTTTTTT.

This clonotype was seen a handful of times. The chain combines TRBV7-9 with TRBJ1-1; no definite D call. CDR3 length: 13 amino acids. Trimming stripped 5 bases from V and 6 bases from J, with 13 bases between. From germline, CDR1 is SEHNR and CDR2 FQNEAQ (reference sequence). The CDR3 region is CASSETGLPEAFF. The CDR3 DNA reads as TGTGCCAGCAGCGAGACTGGACTTCCTGAAGCTTTCTTT.

This clonotype was picked up a small number of times. The CDR3 reads CSARGELSGRRTDTQYF. The CDR3 DNA reads TGCAGTGCTAGGGGGGAGCTCTCAGGGCGACGCACAGATACGCAGTATTTT. The rearrangement links TRBV20-1 to TRBJ2-3; the D gene could be TRBD1 or TRBD2 (5 bases each). Germline V gene data show CDR1 as DFQATT and CDR2 as SNEGSKA (reference sequence). The CDR3 extends over 17 amino acids. Between the trimmed V and J ends, which lost 3 bases and 1 base, there was a span of 20 bases.

In this sample, this clonotype turned up many times. This chain connects TRBV5-5 to TRBJ2-3; 9 positions agree with TRBD2. The germline gives CDR1 SGHKS, CDR2 YYEKEE (reference sequence). This CDR3 contains 15 residues. The J segment lost 7 bases and the V segment lost 4 bases, leaving 10 bases of the junction unmatched. CDR3 sequence reads: CASSPTSGLLNTQYF. The CDR3 coding sequence is TGTGCCAGCAGCCCGACTAGCGGTCTTCTGAATACGCAGTATTTT. Supplemented by reference TRBV5-5 and TRBJ2-3, the full variable domain reads DAGVTQSPTHLIKTRGQQVTLRCSPISGHKSVSWYQQVLGQGPQFIFQYYEKEERGRGNFPDRFSARQFPNYSSELNVNALLLGDSALYLCASSPTSGLLNTQYFGPGTRLTVL.

There are a few counts of this clonotype. The chain couples TRBV7-2 to TRBJ2-5; D is possibly TRBD2 (6 bases). The CDR3 consists of 15 residues. Looked up from germline, CDR1 is SGHTA and CDR2 is FQGNSA. Trimming stripped 5 bases from V and 7 bases from J, with 20 bases between. CDR3 DNA sequence: TGTGCCAGCAGCCCGAGGGCGGGGAGCCACGGGACCCAGTACTTC. It yields the protein CASSPRAGSHGTQYF.

This chain joins TRBV29-1 and TRBJ1-1; D possibly corresponds to TRBD1 (5 bases). Trimming removed 8 bases at V and 1 base at J, with 14 bases between. Germline loops: CDR1 SQVTM, CDR2 ANQGSEA. There are 13 residues in the CDR3. The DNA for the CDR3 is TGCAGCCTACGGGACGGCGCGAACACTGAAGCTTTCTTT. Protein: CSLRDGANTEAFF.

The sample holds a few counts of this clonotype. The chain employs TRBV7-2 and TRBJ1-5; unclear D gene. Germline loops: CDR1 SGHTA, CDR2 FQGNSA. CDR3 length: 14 amino acids. Trimming removed 3 bases from V and 3 bases from J, with 9 bases in between. CDR3 DNA: TGTGCCAGCAGCTTGGGTCAGGTCAATCAGCCCCAGCATTTT. Encoded protein: CASSLGQVNQPQHF.

V and J are TRBV5-4 and TRBJ2-5; possibly TRBD1 for D (6 bases). This CDR3 region has 14 residues. Germline CDR1 reads SGHNT; CDR2 reads YYREEE (reference sequence). The V and J ends lost 4 bases and 0 bases respectively, with 10 bases between them. Here the CDR3 DNA reads TGTGCCAGCAGCCTTAGGACAGACCAAGAGACCCAGTACTTC. It specifies CASSLRTDQETQYF.

This chain links TRBV4-3 with TRBJ2-1, with D perhaps matching TRBD2 (5 bases). Germline V gene lookup returns CDR1 LGHNA and CDR2 YSLEER. The CDR3 extends over 15 amino acids. V was trimmed by 4 bases and J by 8 bases, leaving 18 bases between them. CDR3 coding DNA: TGCGCCAGCAGCCCGAAAGTATCGGGGATCCATGAGCAGTTCTTC. Translation gives CASSPKVSGIHEQFF.

CDR3 region: CSAKGPSSQVTGELFF. The CDR3 region has the DNA TGCAGTGCTAAGGGCCCATCGTCCCAAGTCACCGGGGAGCTGTTTTTT. V gene TRBV20-1 combines with J gene TRBJ2-2; D call uncertain. The CDR3 covers 16 residues. Germline V gene data show CDR1 as DFQATT and CDR2 as SNEGSKA (reference sequence). With 4 bases removed from V and 4 bases from J, the gap between germline ends came to 19 bases.

This clonotype turned up a few times. The rearrangement uses TRBV6-5 and TRBJ1-1; the D gene is possibly TRBD1 (5 bases). The germline V and J ends were trimmed by 6 bases and 9 bases, with 11 bases remaining between them. Per germline, CDR1 MNHEY and CDR2 SVGAGI. The CDR3 extends over 11 amino acids. The CDR3 DNA reads TGTGCCAGCAGGGTTCCAGGGAAAGCTTTCTTT. Translated: CASRVPGKAFF.

This clonotype appeared a few times. The chain uses TRBV6-6 and TRBJ2-5; no clear D gene. The germline V gene encodes CDR1 MNHNY and CDR2 SVGAGI (reference sequence). Deletions cut 6 bases from V and 5 bases from J, with 10 bases between. CDR3 size: 12 residues. The CDR3, as DNA: TGTGCCAGCAGGCGAGTGGGGGAGACCCAGTACTTC. The encoded protein is CASRRVGETQYF.

This clonotype was detected many times. The chain is built from TRBV7-9 and TRBJ2-4; the match to TRBD2 covers 8 bases. Germline CDR1 and CDR2: SEHNR and FQNEAQ (reference sequence). The CDR3 extends over 15 amino acids. The V gene end was trimmed by 3 bases and the J gene end by 3 bases; junction bases not matched to a gene: 4. DNA of the CDR3: TGTGCCAGCAGCTTGGGGACTAGTTACAAAAACATTCAGTACTTC. Translating it yields CASSLGTSYKNIQYF.

This clonotype was seen more than once but under ten times. The rearrangement links TRBV12-3 or TRBV12-4 to TRBJ2-6; D is uncertain. V was trimmed by 6 bases and J by 0 bases, leaving 9 bases between them. The CDR3 is 15 amino acids. The CDR3 reads CASSPGRSGANVLTF. The DNA of the CDR3 is TGTGCCAGCAGCCCGGGCCGCTCTGGGGCCAACGTCCTGACTTTC.

The chain joins TRBV5-1 to TRBJ2-3, with D possibly being TRBD2 (6 bases). Looked up from germline, CDR1 is SGHRS and CDR2 is YFSETQ. The CDR3 has 16 residues. Trimming took off 0 bases at V and 2 bases at J, with 13 bases between the two ends. This chain's CDR3 is CASSLASASATDTQYF. The CDR3 DNA is TGCGCCAGCAGCTTGGCGTCCGCTAGCGCCACAGATACGCAGTATTTT.

The chain links TRBV3-1 to TRBJ1-1; 7 nucleotides match TRBD1. The germline gives CDR1 LGHDT, CDR2 YNNKEL (reference sequence). The CDR3 loop spans 18 amino acids. With V trimmed by 8 bases and J by 1 base, 19 bases remained unmatched. The chain's CDR3 is CASRWGAGTGTANTEAFF. The DNA of the CDR3 is TGTGCCAGCCGTTGGGGTGCAGGGACCGGGACAGCGAACACTGAAGCTTTCTTT.

There are many counts of this clonotype. The V gene is TRBV5-6, the J gene TRBJ2-7; TRBD1 matches at 10 bases. Germline CDR1 is SGHDT and CDR2 is YYEEEE. CDR3 size: 14 residues. V gave up 4 bases and J gave up 4 bases; unmatched junction bases: 5. CDR3 sequence reads: CASSPDRGRYEQYF. In nucleotides, the CDR3 is TGTGCCAGCAGCCCCGACAGGGGGCGGTACGAGCAGTACTTC.